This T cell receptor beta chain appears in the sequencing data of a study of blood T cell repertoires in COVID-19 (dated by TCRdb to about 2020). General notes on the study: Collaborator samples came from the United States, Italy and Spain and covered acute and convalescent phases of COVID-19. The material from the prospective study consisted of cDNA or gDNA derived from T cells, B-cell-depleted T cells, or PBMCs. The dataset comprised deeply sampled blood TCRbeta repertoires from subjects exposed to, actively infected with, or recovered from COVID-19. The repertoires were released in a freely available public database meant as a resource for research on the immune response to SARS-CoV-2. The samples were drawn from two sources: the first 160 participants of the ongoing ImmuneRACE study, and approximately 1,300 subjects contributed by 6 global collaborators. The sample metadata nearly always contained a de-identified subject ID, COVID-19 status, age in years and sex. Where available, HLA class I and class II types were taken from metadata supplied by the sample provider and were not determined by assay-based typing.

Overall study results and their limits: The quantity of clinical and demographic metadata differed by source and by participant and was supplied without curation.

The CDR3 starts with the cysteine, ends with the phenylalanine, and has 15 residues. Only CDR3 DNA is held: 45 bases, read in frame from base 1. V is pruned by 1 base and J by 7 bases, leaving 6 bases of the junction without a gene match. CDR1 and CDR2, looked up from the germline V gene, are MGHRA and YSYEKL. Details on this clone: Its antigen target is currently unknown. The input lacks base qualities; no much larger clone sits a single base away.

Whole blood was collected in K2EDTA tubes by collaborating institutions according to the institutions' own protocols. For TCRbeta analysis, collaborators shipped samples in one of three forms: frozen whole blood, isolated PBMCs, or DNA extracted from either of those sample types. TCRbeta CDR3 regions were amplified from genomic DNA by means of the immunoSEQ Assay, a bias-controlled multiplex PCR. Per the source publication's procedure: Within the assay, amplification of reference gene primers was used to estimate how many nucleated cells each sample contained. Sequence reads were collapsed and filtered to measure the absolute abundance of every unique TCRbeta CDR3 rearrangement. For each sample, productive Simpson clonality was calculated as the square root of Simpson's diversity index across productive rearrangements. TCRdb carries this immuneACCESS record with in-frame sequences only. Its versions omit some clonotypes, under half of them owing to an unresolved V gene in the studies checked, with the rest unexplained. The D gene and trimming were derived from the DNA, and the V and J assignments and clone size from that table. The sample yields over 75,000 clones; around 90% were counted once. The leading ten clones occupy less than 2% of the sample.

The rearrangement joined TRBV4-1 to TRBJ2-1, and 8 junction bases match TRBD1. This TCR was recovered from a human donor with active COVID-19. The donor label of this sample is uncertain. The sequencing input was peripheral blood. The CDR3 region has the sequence CASSQAQGAWNEQFF. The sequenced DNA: TGCGCCAGCAGCCAAGCTCAGGGGGCTTGGAATGAGCAGTTCTTC.